This T cell receptor beta chain was sequenced during a study of T cell repertoires in cytomegalovirus infection. About the research overall: In the study, CMV epitopes included recently identified HLA-C-restricted and well-studied HLA-B-restricted ones.

TCRdb re-called the reads with MiXCR, one entry per CDR3 protein. This sample has roughly 120,000 distinct CDR3 sequences, with around 30% found just once. Findings and limits, study-wide: The ex vivo response showed dominance by HLA-C-restricted CMV-specific TCR beta clonotypes. Carriage of CMV together with the relevant HLA was identifiable through cumulative public TCR beta family frequency.

As concerns this clonotype: No antigen is known for it.

Germline V gene lookup returns CDR1 LGHNT and CDR2 FRNRAP. The CDR3 length is 17 residues. Trimming removed 1 base from V and 9 bases from J; junction bases left unmatched: 13. The sample in question was CD8+ T cells from cultured PBMCs, obtained from culture after CMV antigen stimulation. The chain recombines TRBV12-5 with TRBJ2-1; 9 bases are shared with TRBD1. The TCR was taken from a human donor in good health (CMV status not recorded). Some clones in this sample may be carry-over from other donors' samples. The CDR3, as DNA: TGTGCTAGTGGTTTGGCTCGGACAGGGGAGGGAATTGTTGAGCAGTTCTTC. This encodes CASGLARTGEGIVEQFF.